The T cell receptor beta chain under discussion was sequenced for a study of follicular helper T cells after annual influenza vaccination. Stated time point: 2014-2015 season, pre-vaccination. Adults received seasonal inactivated influenza vaccine, with sorted blood CD4 subsets sequenced before and after. Study observations and caveats: Successive annual vaccinations recalled a recurrent oligoclonal ICOS+CD38+ cTfh response with influenza-specific clonotypes. Change in circulating plasmablasts correlated with ICOS+CD38+ cTfh clonality change.

A note on this clone: Its specificity is not known. One end of the junction varies from germline; a read error may be responsible.

Libraries were prepared by immunoSEQ multiplex PCR; TCRdb keeps only in-frame clonotypes and omits some of them. The table lists roughly 14,000 clones, around 78% of them singletons. CDR1 and CDR2 (germline): SSHAT, FNYEAQ (reference sequence). The CDR3 has 16 residues. The sequenced sample was CXCR5- memory CD4+ T cells sorted from blood, obtained on the day of influenza vaccination. The chain recombines TRBV7-7 with TRBJ2-2; 7 bases line up with TRBD1. The source of this sequence is an adult who received the influenza vaccine. The CDR3 DNA is TGTGCTAGCAGCTTAAATCCGGGACAGACCACCGGGGAGCTGTTTTTT. It is translated as CASSLNPGQTTGELFF.